The T cell receptor beta chain under discussion was sequenced for a study of blood T cell repertoires in COVID-19. Across the whole study: Acute-phase and convalescent COVID-19 samples originated in the United States, Italy and Spain. In each case, the material was cDNA or gDNA derived from T cells, B-cell-depleted T cells, or PBMCs.

The CDR3 consists of 13 residues. The V end was cut by 4 bases, the J end by 3 bases, with 9 bases between. The protocol was immunoSEQ multiplex PCR, while the TCRdb copy is restricted to in-frame clones and leaves out a portion. The sample lists 250,000 to 350,000 clones; 75% to 90% were seen once. This sequence was found in a woman between 50 and 59 years old who had recovered from COVID-19. The specimen was PBMCs or T cells enriched from blood (not recorded which). The chain is built from TRBV12-3 or TRBV12-4 and TRBJ1-1; a possible D gene is TRBD1 (6 bases). CDR3 coding DNA: TGTGCCAGCAGTTGGGGACAAGACACTGAAGCTTTCTTT. It translates to CASSWGQDTEAFF.